This TCR beta chain was sequenced in a study of cytomegalovirus exposure and HLA in healthy donors (dated by TCRdb to about 2017). Notes on the research overall: The 700 or so repertoires of the first cohort and the 120 validation repertoires were produced on the same platform, according to a later analysis. The study was designed to test whether signatures of past pathogen exposure could be identified by cataloging public T cell receptors. Along with the approximately 700-subject first cohort, a separate validation cohort of over 90 different subjects was used. To predict cytomegalovirus infection status, the study combined high-throughput TCR immunosequencing, statistical association of individual TCRs with disease status, and machine learning.

Preparation of the library involved the immunoSEQ multiplex PCR assay. In the source study's methods: A statistical classification framework was built for diagnosing cytomegalovirus status from the catalog of TCR beta chain sequences. The clones in this table, taken by TCRdb from immuneACCESS, are in-frame only. Not every clone is retained; where verified, under half of the shortfall comes from an unresolved V gene, and the cause of the rest is unknown. That table gives V, J and clone size, and the DNA gave D and trimming. Across this sample there are 70,000 to 85,000 clones, with about 93% seen only once. The ten largest account for 1.5% to 2% of the sample. What the authors observed across the whole study: Cytomegalovirus status was reported to be diagnosed by the classifier with high specificity and sensitivity in both the original and validation cohorts. A later analysis found that TCRs clustered in the first cohort also tended to co-occur in the roughly 120 validation repertoires, with about 94% of cluster scores above 0. Three of the identified cytomegalovirus-associated TCR beta chains were confirmed in vitro to be specific for cytomegalovirus antigens. A total of 150 or so TCR beta chains were listed by the study as associated with cytomegalovirus. Across donors, most TCR sequences were observed very rarely, whereas some public TCRs were present in many individuals. It was suggested by the authors that the approach could potentially be generalized to other disease states and immunological phenotypes. All 120 repertoires were used to score co-occurrence in the validation cohort in a later analysis, because that analysis had no HLA typing for the cohort.

The donors belonged to the validation cohort of around 130 subjects, which was separate from the 666-subject first cohort. This clone showed up just once. Its antigen is unknown. The input lacks base qualities; no much larger clone sits a single base away. The germline V gene (reference sequence) specifies GTSNPN as CDR1 and SVGIG as CDR2. The CDR3 contains 14 residues, cysteine and phenylalanine counted. The read is trimmed to its CDR3 DNA, 42 bases read in frame from base 1. Germline trimming: 3 bases from V, 3 bases from J; junction bases outside gene matches: 4. This receptor was obtained from a young woman in good health and CMV-seropositive. The receptor chain draws on TRBV30 and TRBJ2-7; the junction holds 11 bases that match TRBD2. The material sequenced was PBMCs. The CDR3: CAWSRLAGSYEQYF. In nucleotides, the sequence is TGTGCCTGGAGCAGACTAGCGGGGAGCTACGAGCAGTACTTC.